This TCR beta chain came from a study of blood T cell repertoires in COVID-19. Whole-study context: Specimens from acute and convalescent COVID-19 originated in the United States, Italy and Spain. Sources were T cells, B-cell-depleted T cells, or PBMCs; the material itself was cDNA or gDNA.

A Seattle source enrolled patients during active infection and followed them longitudinally. After removal of 2 bases from V and 5 bases from J, the junction contained 5 bases not matched to a gene. Germline loops: CDR1 SGHTA, CDR2 FQGTGA. The CDR3 spans 14 residues. Original handling: Estimation of nucleated cell counts was performed using reference gene primer amplification. Produced via immunoSEQ multiplex PCR; TCRdb's table is partial and in-frame only. V, J and clone size were drawn from that table, and D and trimming were deduced from the DNA. This table holds around 92,000 clones, roughly 70% found once.

Material for sequencing was peripheral blood. The source of this sequence is a man between 65 and 85 years old with COVID-19, enrolled during active disease. V and J are TRBV7-3 and TRBJ1-2; 7 positions match TRBD1. For the CDR3, the DNA is TGTGCCAGCAGCTTAGGAGACAGGGCGTATGGCTACACCTTC. This codes for CASSLGDRAYGYTF.